The 6 T cell receptor beta chains below all came from one sample that was sequenced in a study of cytomegalovirus exposure and HLA in healthy donors. The method was immunoSEQ multiplex PCR; TCRdb's version includes in-frame clones alone and lacks a portion of them. The repertoire has 200,000 to 250,000 clones, over 80% of them found once; the top ten carry around 5.6%. The sequencing input was PBMCs. The receptor source for this set is a woman younger than 35 in good health and CMV-seronegative.

This clone was seen only a few times. The V call is TRBV9, the J call TRBJ2-2, with 9 bases lining up with TRBD2. J lost 4 bases, V lost 4 bases, and 8 bases had no gene match. Germline-derived CDR1 and CDR2 are SGDLS and YYNGEE. The CDR3 is made up of 16 amino acids. The CDR3 DNA is TGTGCCAGCAGCCCGAGAGCGGGAGGAGGCACCGGGGAGCTGTTTTTT. Encoded protein: CASSPRAGGGTGELFF.

With respect to this clone: The sample carries other DNA sequences with the same CDR3. The chain joins TRBV6-5 to TRBJ2-7, with D possibly TRBD2 on 5 matching bases. Germline V gene data show CDR1 as MNHEY and CDR2 as SVGAGI. The CDR3 is 11 residues long. The V and J ends lost 6 bases and 4 bases respectively, with 7 bases between them. The CDR3 coding sequence is TGTGCCAGCAGCCGGGGTTACGAGCAGTACTTC. Translated: CASSRGYEQYF.

This chain connects TRBV7-8 to TRBJ1-5; D call uncertain. Trimming cost V 6 bases and J 4 bases, with 16 bases left between them. Germline V gives CDR1 SGHVS, CDR2 FQNEAQ. The CDR3 extends over 15 amino acids. This chain's CDR3 is CASRTGVGWNQPQHF. The CDR3 DNA reads as TGTGCCAGCAGGACTGGCGTGGGCTGGAATCAGCCCCAGCATTTT.

This clone showed up just a few times. The V call is TRBV2, the J call TRBJ2-4; 9 bases agree with TRBD1. CDR1 and CDR2 (germline): SNHLY, FYNNEI. The CDR3 has 14 residues. V lost 5 bases to trimming and J lost 9 bases; unmatched junction nucleotides: 8. The DNA of the CDR3 is TGTGCCAGCAGTATACCCCGGGACAGGGCCATTCAGTACTTC. Translating it yields CASSIPRDRAIQYF.

The rearrangement joins TRBV5-1 to TRBJ1-1; TRBD1 is a possible D gene (6 bases). Germline assignment: CDR1 SGHRS and CDR2 YFSETQ. This CDR3 is built from 15 residues. Trimming cost V 5 bases and J 4 bases, with 18 bases left between them. CDR3 loop: CASRYKSTGATEAFF. The DNA for the CDR3 is TGCGCCAGCAGGTATAAATCTACGGGGGCCACTGAAGCTTTCTTT. Full variable domain (outside the CDR3, taken from reference TRBV5-1 and TRBJ1-1): KAGVTQTPRYLIKTRGQQVTLSCSPISGHRSVSWYQQTPGQGLQFLFEYFSETQRNKGNFPGRFSGRQFSNSRSEMNVSTLELGDSALYLCASRYKSTGATEAFFGQGTRLTVV.

As concerns this clone: This specimen includes other DNA sequences encoding the same CDR3. V usage is TRBV28 and J usage is TRBJ2-3; D possibly corresponds to TRBD1 (6 bases). CDR1 MDHEN and CDR2 SYDVKM come from the germline V gene. This CDR3 is built from 15 residues. V dropped 2 bases and J dropped 0 bases, with 9 bases sitting between them. CDR3 sequence: CASSLTGPSTDTQYF. In nucleotides, the CDR3 is TGTGCCAGCAGTTTAACAGGGCCTAGCACAGATACGCAGTATTTT.